This T cell receptor (beta chain) was retrieved from a study of blood T cell repertoires in COVID-19. Study-wide background: Sites across the United States, Italy and Spain contributed samples from acute and convalescent COVID-19.

Sequenced by immunoSEQ multiplex PCR; TCRdb stores in-frame clones only, minus some. The sample holds approximately 440,000 clones, about nine tenths seen once. Trimming cost V 0 bases and J 0 bases, with 10 bases left between them. Germline lookup yields CDR1 SGDLS and CDR2 YYNGEE. The CDR3 is made up of 16 amino acids. This rearrangement joins TRBV9 to TRBJ1-3; possibly TRBD1 for D (6 bases). The origin of this receptor is a woman aged 50 to 60 with COVID-19, enrolled during active disease. Sequencing input: peripheral blood. Here the CDR3 reads CASSVEGGGSGNTIYF. The CDR3 DNA is TGTGCCAGCAGCGTAGAGGGAGGGGGCTCTGGAAACACCATATATTTT.